The clone carrying this T cell receptor beta chain has just a few counts. The antigen remains undetermined. The sample comes from a study of post-analysis software for immune sequencing data. This CDR3 has 13 amino acids. Germline V gene data show CDR1 as SGHDT and CDR2 as YYEEEE. Trimming cost V 4 bases and J 4 bases; bases outside gene matches: 5. Notes on the study in general: Included in a set of five TRBV segments more frequent in patients than controls were TRBV5-6, TRBV5-1 and TRBV20-1.

The authors incorporated unique molecular identifiers into the TCR beta cDNA libraries. Each sample of about 0.9 to 11 million input T cells yielded 500,000 or so cDNA molecules, so each molecule approximated one T cell. TCRdb re-derived calls from the PCR reads in MiXCR, one entry per CDR3 protein. The sample carries around 500,000 distinct CDR3 sequences, around a third recorded once. This sequence was found in a girl younger than 18 with multiple sclerosis. The chain carries TRBV5-6 and TRBJ2-7; TRBD1 matches at 7 bases. Sequenced input: blood. CDR3 region: CASSRQGKYEQYF. For the CDR3, the DNA is TGTGCCAGCAGCAGACAGGGAAAATACGAGCAGTACTTC.